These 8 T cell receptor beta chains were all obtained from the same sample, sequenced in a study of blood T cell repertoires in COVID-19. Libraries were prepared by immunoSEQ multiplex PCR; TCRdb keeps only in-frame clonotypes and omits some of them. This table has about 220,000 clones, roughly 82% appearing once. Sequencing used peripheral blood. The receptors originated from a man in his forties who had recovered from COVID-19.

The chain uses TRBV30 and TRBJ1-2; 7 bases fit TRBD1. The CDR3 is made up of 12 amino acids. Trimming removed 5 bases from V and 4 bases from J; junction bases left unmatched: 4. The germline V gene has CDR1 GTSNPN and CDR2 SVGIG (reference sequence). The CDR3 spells CAWVQGGYGYTF. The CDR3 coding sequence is TGTGCCTGGGTCCAGGGGGGCTATGGCTACACCTTC.

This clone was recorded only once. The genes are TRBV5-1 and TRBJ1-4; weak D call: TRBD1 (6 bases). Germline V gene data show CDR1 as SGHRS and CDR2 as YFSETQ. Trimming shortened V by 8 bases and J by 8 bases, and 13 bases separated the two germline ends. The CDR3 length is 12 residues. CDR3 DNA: TGCGCCAGTCGGGACAACCGCGAAAAACTGTTTTTT. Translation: CASRDNREKLFF.

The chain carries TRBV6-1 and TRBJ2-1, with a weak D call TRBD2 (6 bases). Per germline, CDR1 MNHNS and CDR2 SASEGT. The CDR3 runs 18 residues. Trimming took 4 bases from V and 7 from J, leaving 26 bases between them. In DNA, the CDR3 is TGTGCCAGCAGTGTGGACTATACACCCGTCCTGGTAGTGAATGAGCAGTTCTTC. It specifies CASSVDYTPVLVVNEQFF.

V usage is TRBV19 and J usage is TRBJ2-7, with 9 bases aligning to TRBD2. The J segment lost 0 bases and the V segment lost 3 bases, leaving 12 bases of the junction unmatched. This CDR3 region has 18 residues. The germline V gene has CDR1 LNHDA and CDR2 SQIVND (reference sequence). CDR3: CASSIRAGGRQSSYEQYF. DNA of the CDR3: TGTGCCAGTAGTATTCGAGCGGGAGGACGACAAAGCTCCTACGAGCAGTACTTC.

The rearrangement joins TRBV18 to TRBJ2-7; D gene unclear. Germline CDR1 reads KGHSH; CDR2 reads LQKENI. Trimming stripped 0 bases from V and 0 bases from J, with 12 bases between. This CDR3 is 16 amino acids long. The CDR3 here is CASSPPTLGISYEQYF. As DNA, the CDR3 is TGTGCCAGCTCACCACCAACCCTAGGAATCTCCTACGAGCAGTACTTC.

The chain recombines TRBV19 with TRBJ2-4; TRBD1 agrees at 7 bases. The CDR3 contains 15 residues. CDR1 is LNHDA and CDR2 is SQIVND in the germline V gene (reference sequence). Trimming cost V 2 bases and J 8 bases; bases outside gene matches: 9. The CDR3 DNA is TGTGCCAGTAGTATATTAGGCCAGGGGGTGGACATTCAGTACTTC. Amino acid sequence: CASSILGQGVDIQYF.

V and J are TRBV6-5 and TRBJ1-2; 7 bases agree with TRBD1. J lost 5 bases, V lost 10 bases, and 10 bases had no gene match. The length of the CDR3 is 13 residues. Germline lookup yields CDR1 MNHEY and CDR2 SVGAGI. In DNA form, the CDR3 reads TGTGCCACCATGCCAGGGGGGTCTTATGGCTACACCTTC. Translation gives CATMPGGSYGYTF.

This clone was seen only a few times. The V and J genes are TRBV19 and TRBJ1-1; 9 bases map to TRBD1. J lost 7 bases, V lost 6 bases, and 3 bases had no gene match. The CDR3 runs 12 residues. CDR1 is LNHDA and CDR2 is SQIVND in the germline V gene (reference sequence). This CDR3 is CASSQGQGEAFF. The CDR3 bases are TGTGCCAGTAGCCAGGGACAGGGTGAAGCTTTCTTT.